This TCR beta chain was observed in a study of response to subunit inactivated influenza vaccine. The study, taken as a whole, reports: It was suggested by the authors that few new T cells are recruited by each seasonal influenza vaccination.

Only a few counts were recorded for this clonotype. Its antigen is not known. TCRdb recomputed calls from the RT-PCR reads with MiXCR, one row per CDR3 protein. The sample comprises about 520,000 distinct CDR3 sequences, 10% to 11% of which are singletons, and 12% rests with the top ten. Sequenced material: PBMCs from blood, taken 40 to 50 days after vaccination. The clonotype originates from a man between 50 and 59 years old who received an inactivated influenza vaccine.

CDR3 sequence (DNA): TGTGCCATCAGTGAGTCTCGCACGGTCAATCAGCCCCAGCATTTT. Its translation: CAISESRTVNQPQHF. The J gene is TRBJ1-5, the V gene TRBV10-3; D not resolved. This CDR3 has 15 residues. In germline, CDR1 is ENHRY, CDR2 SYGVKD. The germline V and J ends were trimmed by 0 bases and 3 bases, with 9 bases remaining between them.